The entry below gives a single T cell receptor (beta chain) sequence along with its context. Its antigen is still unknown. Trimming at V came to 10 bases and at J to 3 bases, leaving 6 bases not matched to a gene. The CDR3 runs 14 residues. CDR1 and CDR2 from the germline V gene are MNHEY and SMNVEV (reference sequence). These data originate in a study of cytomegalovirus exposure and HLA in healthy donors. Study observations and caveats: Sequences of the TCR beta chain were said to predict the HLA-A and HLA-B alleles of most subjects accurately.

The PCR employed 60 Vbeta primers together with 13 Jbeta primers. Profiled with immunoSEQ multiplex PCR; TCRdb holds only in-frame clones, not every one. Here the sample spans over 150,000 clones, roughly 85% being singletons. The origin of this receptor is a man aged 35 to 55 in good health and CMV-seronegative. The chain links TRBV27 to TRBJ2-6, with 7 bases that match TRBD1. Sequencing was done on a sample of PBMCs. The CDR3 protein is CATKTGYGANVLTF. The CDR3 DNA is TGTGCCACCAAGACAGGGTATGGGGCCAACGTCCTGACTTTC.